This TCR beta chain was profiled in a study of PD-L1 blockade in urothelial cancer. Time point of the sample: peripheral blood 6 weeks after treatment start. Note on this clone: Antigen unknown.

Study-wide points: Durable benefit accompanied greater 3-week expansion of tumor-associated blood clones.

V shed 5 bases and J shed 0 bases, with 13 bases lying between them. The V gene's germline CDR1 is SGHNT and CDR2 YYREEE (reference sequence). This CDR3 region has 15 residues. Spiking of synthetic TCR analog templates was performed in each PCR. The table came from immunoSEQ multiplex PCR; TCRdb's copy has only in-frame clones and leaves some out. This sample has tens of thousands of clones; roughly 85% occur once, and the top ten carry about 1.6%. The chain has TRBV5-4 and TRBJ2-3, with TRBD1 as a possible D gene (6 bases). This sequence was found in an older man with urothelial cancer. This specimen consisted of PBMCs, obtained around atezolizumab (anti-PD-L1) treatment. In DNA, the CDR3 is TGTGCCAGCAGATCGACAGGATCCAGCACAGATACGCAGTATTTT. It codes for CASRSTGSSTDTQYF.